A single sample is the source of the 17 T cell receptor beta chains below, sequenced in a study of blood T cell repertoires in COVID-19. TCRdb keeps only in-frame clones here, not all; method: immunoSEQ multiplex PCR. This table holds about 190,000 clones, around nine tenths found once. The specimen was peripheral blood. The source is a middle-aged man with acute or convalescent COVID-19.

The genes are TRBV14 and TRBJ1-1, with a possible D match to TRBD1 (5 bases). CDR1 and CDR2 from the germline V gene are SGHDN and FVKESK. The CDR3 is 18 residues long. Trimming cost V 4 bases and J 3 bases, with 24 bases left between them. The CDR3 sequence is CASSLGWQGGRGDTEAFF. CDR3 nucleotide sequence: TGTGCCAGCAGCCTAGGATGGCAGGGTGGCCGTGGAGACACTGAAGCTTTCTTT.

This chain uses TRBV9 with TRBJ2-6; 7 nucleotides align to TRBD1. From germline, CDR1 is SGDLS and CDR2 YYNGEE. Trimming removed 3 bases from V and 2 bases from J; junction bases left unmatched: 8. CDR3 length: 17 residues. CDR3 sequence reads: CASSGQQGLTGANVLTF. In DNA form, the CDR3 reads TGTGCCAGCAGCGGGCAACAGGGGTTAACTGGGGCCAACGTCCTGACTTTC.

The J gene is TRBJ2-3, the V gene TRBV5-1; D is perhaps TRBD2 (5 bases). V dropped 7 bases and J dropped 0 bases, with 12 bases sitting between them. CDR1 is SGHRS, CDR2 YFSETQ, per germline. The CDR3 length is 14 residues. The CDR3 nucleotides are TGCGCCAGCCGGACTGGTGCTAGCACAGATACGCAGTATTTT. Encoded protein: CASRTGASTDTQYF.

The J gene is TRBJ2-7, the V gene TRBV13; D might be TRBD2 (7 bases). Germline CDR1 and CDR2: PRHDT and FYEKMQ (reference sequence). V dropped 5 bases and J dropped 4 bases, with 15 bases sitting between them. The CDR3 loop spans 14 amino acids. This CDR3 is CASSLQGLRYEQYF. CDR3 coding DNA: TGTGCCAGCAGCCTACAGGGACTAAGGTACGAGCAGTACTTC.

The J gene is TRBJ1-1, the V gene TRBV5-1, with TRBD1 as a possible D gene (6 bases). CDR1 is SGHRS and CDR2 is YFSETQ in the germline V gene. The ends were cut back, 1 base at V and 4 bases at J, with 11 bases in the middle. The CDR3 is 14 amino acids. The CDR3 spells CASSLTGLGTEAFF. The DNA for the CDR3 is TGCGCCAGCAGCTTGACAGGGTTGGGCACTGAAGCTTTCTTT. The complete variable domain, with remaining parts taken from reference TRBV5-1 and TRBJ1-1, reads KAGVTQTPRYLIKTRGQQVTLSCSPISGHRSVSWYQQTPGQGLQFLFEYFSETQRNKGNFPGRFSGRQFSNSRSEMNVSTLELGDSALYLCASSLTGLGTEAFFGQGTRLTVV.

The chain is built from TRBV7-9 and TRBJ2-7; 9 nucleotides match TRBD1. Germline CDR1 SEHNR, CDR2 FQNEAQ (reference sequence). This CDR3 region has 15 residues. Trimming at V came to 5 bases and at J to 5 bases, leaving 10 bases not matched to a gene. The CDR3 here is CASSKRTGGGHEQYF. As DNA, the CDR3 is TGTGCCAGCAGCAAGCGAACAGGGGGCGGGCACGAGCAGTACTTC.

The chain carries TRBV7-9 and TRBJ2-3; 8 nucleotides line up with TRBD1. From germline, CDR1 is SEHNR and CDR2 FQNEAQ (reference sequence). The CDR3 is 15 amino acids. The trim removed 5 bases at V and 1 base at J, leaving 5 bases unmatched. CDR3 bases: TGTGCCAGCAGCGCCCAGACAGGGGGCACAGATACGCAGTATTTT. Amino acid sequence: CASSAQTGGTDTQYF.

The genes are TRBV27 and TRBJ2-3, with D perhaps TRBD2 (5 bases). The CDR3 runs 15 residues. Germline CDR1 MNHEY, CDR2 SMNVEV (reference sequence). V lost 2 bases and J lost 0, with 9 bases in between. The CDR3 DNA follows: TGTGCCAGCAGTTTACTGGGGAGTAGCACAGATACGCAGTATTTT. This sequence encodes CASSLLGSSTDTQYF.

CDR3 loop: CASSMDRRQGLFEQYF. The CDR3, as DNA: TGTGCCAGTAGTATGGATAGGCGACAGGGCTTGTTCGAGCAGTACTTC. V is TRBV19 and J is TRBJ2-7; 7 nucleotides align to TRBD1. The CDR3 length is 16 residues. The V gene's germline CDR1 is LNHDA and CDR2 SQIVND (reference sequence). J gave up 6 bases and V 3 bases, and 14 bases lay outside the gene matches.

The chain recombines TRBV5-6 with TRBJ1-4; 10 nucleotides align to TRBD1. Trimming took 5 bases from V and 7 from J; bases not matched to a gene: 8. Germline CDR1 reads SGHDT; CDR2 reads YYEEEE. This CDR3 contains 15 residues. CDR3 DNA sequence: TGTGCCAGCAGTTACCGGGACAGGGGCCTTGAAAAACTGTTTTTT. Translating it yields CASSYRDRGLEKLFF.

In this sample, this clone turned up a few times. This chain links TRBV15 with TRBJ1-2; no clear D. CDR3 length: 14 amino acids. CDR1 and CDR2 (germline): LNHNV, YYDKDF (reference sequence). V was clipped by 0 bases and J by 3 bases, with 8 bases between them. Here the CDR3 DNA reads TGTGCCACCAGCAGAGAGCAGAATTACTATGGCTACACCTTC. Protein sequence: CATSREQNYYGYTF.

The rearrangement joins TRBV2 to TRBJ2-2; tentative D call: TRBD2 (6 bases). CDR1 SNHLY and CDR2 FYNNEI come from the germline V gene. V was trimmed by 3 bases and J by 5 bases, leaving 13 bases between them. This CDR3 is built from 15 residues. The CDR3, as DNA: TGTGCCAGCAGTGACGGGCTAGCGAGTACCGGGGAGCTGTTTTTT. This encodes CASSDGLASTGELFF. Together with reference TRBV2 and TRBJ2-2, the CDR3 gives the full variable domain: EPEVTQTPSHQVTQMGQEVILRCVPISNHLYFYWYRQILGQKVEFLVSFYNNEISEKSEIFDDQFSVERPDGSNFTLKIRSTKLEDSAMYFCASSDGLASTGELFFGEGSRLTVL.

The V and J genes are TRBV11-3 and TRBJ1-1; 8 bases map to TRBD1. J was trimmed by 3 bases and V by 6 bases; bases with no gene match: 9. CDR1 and CDR2 from the germline V gene are SGHNT and YENEEA. The CDR3 loop spans 15 amino acids. This chain's CDR3 is CASSRAGQGDTEAFF. The CDR3 DNA follows: TGTGCCAGCAGTCGCGCTGGACAGGGTGACACTGAAGCTTTCTTT.

This sequence joins TRBV7-3 and TRBJ2-1; D might be TRBD2 (6 bases). Germline V gives CDR1 SGHTA, CDR2 FQGTGA. The CDR3 runs to 12 residues. Trimming left V 3 bases short and J 9 bases short, with 9 bases between. The chain's CDR3 is CASSFTGSEQFF. CDR3 sequence (DNA): TGTGCCAGCAGCTTTACCGGGAGTGAGCAGTTCTTC.

CDR3 DNA: TGTGCCAGCAGCCAACCTGACAGGGGGTGGACAGATACGCAGTATTTT. Its protein product is CASSQPDRGWTDTQYF. V is TRBV4-2 and J is TRBJ2-3; 9 bases line up with TRBD1. The J segment lost 3 bases and the V segment lost 2 bases, leaving 6 bases of the junction unmatched. CDR1 LGHNA and CDR2 YNFKEQ come from the germline V gene. This CDR3 is 16 amino acids long.

CDR3 coding DNA: TGTGCCTGGAGTGGTACAGGGGCGAAAAACTATGGCTACACCTTC. Protein: CAWSGTGAKNYGYTF. J is TRBJ1-2 and V is TRBV30; TRBD1 matches 7 bases. Germline CDR1 GTSNPN, CDR2 SVGIG (reference sequence). The V gene end was trimmed by 1 base and the J gene end by 2 bases; junction bases not matched to a gene: 7. CDR3 length: 15 amino acids.

This chain connects TRBV19 to TRBJ2-2; 9 bases are a match to TRBD1. Germline values: CDR1 LNHDA, CDR2 SQIVND (reference sequence). This CDR3 has 16 amino acids. The ends lost 5 bases at V and 1 base at J; junction bases unmatched: 5. The CDR3 sequence is CASSPQGAGNTGELFF. The CDR3 DNA sequence: TGTGCCAGTAGTCCACAGGGGGCGGGGAACACCGGGGAGCTGTTTTTT.